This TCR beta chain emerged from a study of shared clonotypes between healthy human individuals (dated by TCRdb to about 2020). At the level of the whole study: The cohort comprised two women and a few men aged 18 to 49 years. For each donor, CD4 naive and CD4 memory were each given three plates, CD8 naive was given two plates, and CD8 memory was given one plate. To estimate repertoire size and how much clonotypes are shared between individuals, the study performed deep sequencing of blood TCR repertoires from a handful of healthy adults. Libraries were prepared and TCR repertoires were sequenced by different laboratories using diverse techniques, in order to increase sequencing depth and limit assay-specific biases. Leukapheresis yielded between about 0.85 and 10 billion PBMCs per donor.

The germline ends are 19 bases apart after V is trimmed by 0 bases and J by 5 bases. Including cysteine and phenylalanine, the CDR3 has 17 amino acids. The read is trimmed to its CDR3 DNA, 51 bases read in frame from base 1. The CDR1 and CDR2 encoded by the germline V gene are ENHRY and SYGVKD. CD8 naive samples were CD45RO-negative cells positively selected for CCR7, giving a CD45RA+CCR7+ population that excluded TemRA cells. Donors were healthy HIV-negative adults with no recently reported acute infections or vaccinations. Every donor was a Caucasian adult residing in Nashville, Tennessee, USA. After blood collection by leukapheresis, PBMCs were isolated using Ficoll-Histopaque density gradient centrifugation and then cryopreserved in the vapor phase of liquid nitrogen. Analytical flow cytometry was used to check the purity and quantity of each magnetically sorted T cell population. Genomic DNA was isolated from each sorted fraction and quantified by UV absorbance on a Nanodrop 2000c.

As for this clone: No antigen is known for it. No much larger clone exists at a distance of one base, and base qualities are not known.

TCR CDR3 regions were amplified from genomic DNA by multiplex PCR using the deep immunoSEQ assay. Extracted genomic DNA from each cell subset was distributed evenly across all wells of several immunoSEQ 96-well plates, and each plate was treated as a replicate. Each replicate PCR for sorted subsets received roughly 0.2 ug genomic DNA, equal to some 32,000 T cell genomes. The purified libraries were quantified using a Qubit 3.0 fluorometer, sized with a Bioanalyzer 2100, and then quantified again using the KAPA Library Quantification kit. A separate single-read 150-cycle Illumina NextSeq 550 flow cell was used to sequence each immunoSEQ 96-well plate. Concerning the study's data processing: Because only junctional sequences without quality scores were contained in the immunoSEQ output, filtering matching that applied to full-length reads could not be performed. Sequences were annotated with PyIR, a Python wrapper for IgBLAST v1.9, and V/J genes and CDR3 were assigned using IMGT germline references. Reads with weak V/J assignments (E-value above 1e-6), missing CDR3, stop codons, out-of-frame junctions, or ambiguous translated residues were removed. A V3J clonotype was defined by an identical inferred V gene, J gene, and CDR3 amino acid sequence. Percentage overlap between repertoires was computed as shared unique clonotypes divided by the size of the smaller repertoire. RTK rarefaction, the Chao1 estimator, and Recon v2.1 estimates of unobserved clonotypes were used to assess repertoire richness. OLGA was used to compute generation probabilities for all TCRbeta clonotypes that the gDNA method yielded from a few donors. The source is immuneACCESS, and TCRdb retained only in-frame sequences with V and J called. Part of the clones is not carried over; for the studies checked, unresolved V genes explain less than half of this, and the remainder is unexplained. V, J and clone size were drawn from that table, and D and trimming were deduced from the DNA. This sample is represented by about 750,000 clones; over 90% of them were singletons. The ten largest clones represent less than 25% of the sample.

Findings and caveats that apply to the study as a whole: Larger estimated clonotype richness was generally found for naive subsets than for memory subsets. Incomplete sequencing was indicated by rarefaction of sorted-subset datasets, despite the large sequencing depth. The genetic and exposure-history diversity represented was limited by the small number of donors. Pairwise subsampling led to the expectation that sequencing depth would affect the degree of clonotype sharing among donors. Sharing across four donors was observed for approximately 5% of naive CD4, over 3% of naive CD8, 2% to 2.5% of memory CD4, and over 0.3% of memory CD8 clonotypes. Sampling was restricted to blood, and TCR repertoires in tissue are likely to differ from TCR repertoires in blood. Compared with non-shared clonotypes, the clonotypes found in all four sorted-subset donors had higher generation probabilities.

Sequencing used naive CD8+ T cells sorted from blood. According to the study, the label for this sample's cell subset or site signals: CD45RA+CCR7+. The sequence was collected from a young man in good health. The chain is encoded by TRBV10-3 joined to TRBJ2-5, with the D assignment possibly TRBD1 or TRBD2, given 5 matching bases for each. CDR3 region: CAISESELIRGYETQYF. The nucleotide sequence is TGTGCCATCAGTGAGTCGGAGCTCATCCGGGGCTACGAGACCCAGTACTTC.